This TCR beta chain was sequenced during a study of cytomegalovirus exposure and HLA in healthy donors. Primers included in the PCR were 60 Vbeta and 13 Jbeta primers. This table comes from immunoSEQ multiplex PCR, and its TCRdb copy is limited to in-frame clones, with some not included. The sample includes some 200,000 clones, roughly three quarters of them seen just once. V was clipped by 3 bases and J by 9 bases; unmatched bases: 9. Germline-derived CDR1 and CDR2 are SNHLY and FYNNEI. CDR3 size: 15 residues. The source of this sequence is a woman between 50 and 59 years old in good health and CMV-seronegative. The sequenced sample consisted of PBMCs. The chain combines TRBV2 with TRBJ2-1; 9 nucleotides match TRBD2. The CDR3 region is CASSEGLAGYAEQFF. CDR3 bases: TGTGCCAGCAGTGAGGGTCTAGCGGGATATGCTGAGCAGTTCTTC.